This T cell receptor beta chain was captured in a study of vaccination and CD4 T cells after COVID-19. V was shortened by 9 bases and J by 7 bases, with 23 bases between the two germline ends. This CDR3 spans 16 amino acids. CDR1 KGHDR and CDR2 SFDVKD come from the germline V gene. This clonotype was seen a handful of times. TCRdb re-called the PCR reads with MiXCR, one entry per CDR3 protein. The sample lists roughly 14,000 distinct CDR3 sequences, 69% occurring once. The source material was CD4+ T cells from blood, sampled after SARS-CoV-2 vaccination. The V and J genes are TRBV24-1 and TRBJ2-2; the D gene is possibly TRBD2 (6 bases). The sequence came from a human donor who had recovered from COVID-19. The CDR3 DNA sequence: TGTGCCACCGAAGATGCGGGACGGGCCTTTTTCGGGGAGCTGTTTTTT. Its translation: CATEDAGRAFFGELFF.